These T cell receptor beta chains were read from a single sample in a study of blood T cell repertoires in COVID-19. Assay: immunoSEQ multiplex PCR; the TCRdb copy retains only in-frame clones and omits some. The sample includes under 350,000 clones, about 88% of them seen just once. Sequencing used peripheral blood. These receptors were collected from a young man with active or convalescent COVID-19. The CDR3 runs from the conserved cysteine through the conserved F or W. A D gene is named only where the DNA matches it firmly. Expanded clones get a size class; other rows say once, few or many, or leave the size out.

D gene: TRBD2
J gene: TRBJ2-2
clone size: -
V gene: TRBV7-6
CDR3 DNA: TGTGCCAGCAGCCCTAGCGGGGGGGCCGACACCGGGGAGCTGTTTTTT
CDR3 protein: CASSPSGGADTGELFF

D gene: TRBD2
J gene: TRBJ2-1
clone size: once
V gene: TRBV7-2
CDR3 DNA: TGTGCCAGCAGCTCTCGACCGGGACTAGCCGGGTCCAATGAGCAGTTCTTC
CDR3 protein: CASSSRPGLAGSNEQFF

D gene: -
J gene: TRBJ2-1
clone size: -
V gene: TRBV10-3
CDR3 DNA: TGTGCCATCAGTGATATAGGAGGGAGCGGCAATGAGCAGTTCTTC
CDR3 protein: CAISDIGGSGNEQFF

D gene: TRBD2
J gene: TRBJ2-1
clone size: -
V gene: TRBV6-5
CDR3 DNA: TGTGCCAGCAGCGTCCGGCGGGGGTACAATGAGCAGTTCTTC
CDR3 protein: CASSVRRGYNEQFF

D gene: -
J gene: TRBJ2-7
clone size: -
V gene: TRBV7-9
CDR3 DNA: TGTGCCAGCAGCCCCCCCGGGACTCCTACCTACGAGCAGTACTTC
CDR3 protein: CASSPPGTPTYEQYF

D gene: TRBD1
J gene: TRBJ1-4
clone size: -
V gene: TRBV29-1
CDR3 DNA: TGCAGCGTTGAAGCCTGGACAGGGTCTAATGAAAAACTGTTTTTT
CDR3 protein: CSVEAWTGSNEKLFF

D gene: -
J gene: TRBJ1-5
clone size: -
V gene: TRBV11-2
CDR3 DNA: TGTGCCAGCAGCTTGGGGGGAATTCGTCAGCCCCAGCATTTT
CDR3 protein: CASSLGGIRQPQHF

D gene: TRBD1
J gene: TRBJ1-4
clone size: -
V gene: TRBV9
CDR3 DNA: TGTGCCAGCAGCTCGGGACAGGGGGCAACTAATGAAAAACTGTTTTTT
CDR3 protein: CASSSGQGATNEKLFF

D gene: TRBD1
J gene: TRBJ1-6
clone size: once
V gene: TRBV11-1
CDR3 DNA: TGTGCCAGCAGCCGCGACAGGGCCCCAGGGTCACCCCTCCACTTT
CDR3 protein: CASSRDRAPGSPLHF

D gene: -
J gene: TRBJ2-3
clone size: -
V gene: TRBV6-4
CDR3 DNA: TGTGCCAGCAGTGACTCGGAAGGGGGTACAGATACGCAGTATTTT
CDR3 protein: CASSDSEGGTDTQYF

D gene: -
J gene: TRBJ1-3
clone size: -
V gene: TRBV5-1
CDR3 DNA: TGCGCCAGCAGCGCCGACAGTACCCACGGAAACACCATATATTTT
CDR3 protein: CASSADSTHGNTIYF

D gene: -
J gene: TRBJ2-7
clone size: -
V gene: TRBV5-5
CDR3 DNA: TGTGCCAGCAGCCTTACGTTCAGCGAGCAGTACTTC
CDR3 protein: CASSLTFSEQYF

D gene: TRBD1
J gene: TRBJ2-1
clone size: -
V gene: TRBV2
CDR3 DNA: TGTGCCAGCAATGGACAGGGGGCGGACAATGAGCAGTTCTTC
CDR3 protein: CASNGQGADNEQFF

D gene: TRBD1
J gene: TRBJ1-1
clone size: -
V gene: TRBV28
CDR3 DNA: TGTGCCAGCAGTTTATCGAGGGACAGCGCTGAAGCTTTCTTT
CDR3 protein: CASSLSRDSAEAFF

D gene: TRBD1
J gene: TRBJ1-2
clone size: -
V gene: TRBV5-5
CDR3 DNA: TGTGCCAGCAGCTACTCGGGACAGGTTTGGTATGGCTACACCTTC
CDR3 protein: CASSYSGQVWYGYTF

D gene: -
J gene: TRBJ1-3
clone size: -
V gene: TRBV6-5
CDR3 DNA: TGTGCCAGCAGTTACTCATCGGTCTCTGGAAACACCATATATTTT
CDR3 protein: CASSYSSVSGNTIYF

D gene: -
J gene: TRBJ1-1
clone size: -
V gene: TRBV29-1
CDR3 DNA: TGCAGCGTTTTTGGGCAGGCGAACACTGAAGCTTTCTTT
CDR3 protein: CSVFGQANTEAFF

D gene: -
J gene: TRBJ2-7
clone size: few
V gene: TRBV2
CDR3 DNA: TGTGCCAGCAGCAGGTTTGACGAGCAGTACTTC
CDR3 protein: CASSRFDEQYF

D gene: -
J gene: TRBJ1-4
clone size: -
V gene: TRBV6-5
CDR3 DNA: TGTGCCAGCAGTTACTCGATCGGTGAAAAACTGTTTTTT
CDR3 protein: CASSYSIGEKLFF

D gene: TRBD2
J gene: TRBJ2-1
clone size: once
V gene: TRBV28
CDR3 DNA: TGTGCCAGCAGTTTGGGATCTCGCGGGGGTGAGCAGTTCTTC
CDR3 protein: CASSLGSRGGEQFF

D gene: -
J gene: TRBJ2-7
clone size: -
V gene: TRBV25-1
CDR3 DNA: TGTGCCACCGAACTTTACGAGCAGTACTTC
CDR3 protein: CATELYEQYF

D gene: -
J gene: TRBJ2-5
clone size: once
V gene: TRBV4-3
CDR3 DNA: TGCGCCAGCCAAGCCAGGTTGTACCAAGAGACCCAGTACTTC
CDR3 protein: CASQARLYQETQYF

D gene: -
J gene: TRBJ2-3
clone size: -
V gene: TRBV5-5
CDR3 DNA: TGTGCCAGCACAGGGCTCACAGATACGCAGTATTTT
CDR3 protein: CASTGLTDTQYF

D gene: -
J gene: TRBJ1-2
clone size: -
V gene: TRBV5-1
CDR3 DNA: TGCGCCAGCAGCTTGGCTTCGGCAGGTGGCACGTATGGCTACACCTTC
CDR3 protein: CASSLASAGGTYGYTF

D gene: TRBD1
J gene: TRBJ1-2
clone size: few
V gene: TRBV10-3
CDR3 DNA: TGTGCCATCAACCGCGATAGGGACAGGGCTAACTATGGCTACACCTTC
CDR3 protein: CAINRDRDRANYGYTF

D gene: -
J gene: TRBJ2-7
clone size: -
V gene: TRBV28
CDR3 DNA: TGTGCCAGCAGTTCCAGGGGACCTGTGTACGAGCAGTACTTC
CDR3 protein: CASSSRGPVYEQYF

D gene: -
J gene: TRBJ1-2
clone size: -
V gene: TRBV18
CDR3 DNA: TGTGCCAGCTCACAACCCAGGGGTCGGGGCTACACCTTC
CDR3 protein: CASSQPRGRGYTF

D gene: TRBD2
J gene: TRBJ2-3
clone size: -
V gene: TRBV14
CDR3 DNA: TGTGCCAGCAGCCAAGATTGGCGGGAGTACTCCACAGATACGCAGTATTTT
CDR3 protein: CASSQDWREYSTDTQYF